This T cell receptor (beta chain) was recovered during a study of blood T cells in healthy people across ages. Germline V gene sequence: CDR1 KGHSH, CDR2 LQKENI. The CDR3 is made up of 13 amino acids. The V gene lost 2 bases and the J gene lost 6 bases, with 9 bases spanning the gap. Combining a sample-barcoded 5' primer with a J-beta primer mix, a second PCR ran for about 7 to 11 cycles. One entry per CDR3 protein results from TCRdb running MiXCR on the 5' RACE reads. This table has about 680,000 distinct CDR3 sequences, roughly 49% appearing once. The receptor was derived from an older woman in good health. Sequenced input: blood. The J gene is TRBJ2-3, the V gene TRBV18, with D possibly being TRBD1 (6 bases). In nucleotides, the CDR3 is TGTGCCAGCTCACCAAACAGGGATGATACGCAGTATTTT. It specifies CASSPNRDDTQYF.